This TCR beta chain originates from a study of cytomegalovirus exposure and HLA in healthy donors. Both 60 Vbeta primers and 13 Jbeta primers went into the PCR. Produced via immunoSEQ multiplex PCR; TCRdb's table is partial and in-frame only. The profile shows around 230,000 clones, 75% to 80% of them singletons. The CDR3 runs 14 residues. The germline gives CDR1 SGHNT, CDR2 YYREEE (reference sequence). The TCR comes from a male donor in good health and CMV-seronegative. Sequences were obtained from PBMCs. The J gene is TRBJ2-5, the V gene TRBV5-4; possibly TRBD1 for D (5 bases). TRBJ2-7 matches the DNA end more closely, so the J call is doubtful. In DNA form, the CDR3 reads TGTGCCAGCAGCGGTGGACCGGACACCTACGAGCAGTACTTC. It encodes CASSGGPDTYEQYF.